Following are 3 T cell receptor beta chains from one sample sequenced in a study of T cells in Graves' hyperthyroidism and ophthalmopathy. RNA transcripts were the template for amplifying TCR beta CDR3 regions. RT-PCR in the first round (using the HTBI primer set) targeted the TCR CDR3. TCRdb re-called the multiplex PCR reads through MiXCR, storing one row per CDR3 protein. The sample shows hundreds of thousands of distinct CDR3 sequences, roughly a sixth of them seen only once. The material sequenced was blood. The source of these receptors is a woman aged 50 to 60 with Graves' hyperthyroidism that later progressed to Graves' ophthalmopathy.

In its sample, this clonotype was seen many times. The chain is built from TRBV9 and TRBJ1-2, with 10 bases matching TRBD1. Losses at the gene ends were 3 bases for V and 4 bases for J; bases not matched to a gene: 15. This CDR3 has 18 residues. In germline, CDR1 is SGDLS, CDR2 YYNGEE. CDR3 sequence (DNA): TGTGCCAGCAGCGCCCCATCGGGACAGGGGACTACCCGCTATGGCTACACCTTC. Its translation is CASSAPSGQGTTRYGYTF. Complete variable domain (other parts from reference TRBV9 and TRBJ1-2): DSGVTQTPKHLITATGQRVTLRCSPRSGDLSVYWYQQSLDQGLQFLIQYYNGEERAKGNILERFSAQQFPDLHSELNLSSLELGDSALYFCASSAPSGQGTTRYGYTFGSGTRLTVV.

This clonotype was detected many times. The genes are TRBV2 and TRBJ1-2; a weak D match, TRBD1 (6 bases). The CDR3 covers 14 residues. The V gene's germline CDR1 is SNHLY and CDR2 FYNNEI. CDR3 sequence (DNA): TGTGCTTCGCTGGGGCTGGGGGCAGTCTATGGCTACACCTTC. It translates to CASLGLGAVYGYTF.

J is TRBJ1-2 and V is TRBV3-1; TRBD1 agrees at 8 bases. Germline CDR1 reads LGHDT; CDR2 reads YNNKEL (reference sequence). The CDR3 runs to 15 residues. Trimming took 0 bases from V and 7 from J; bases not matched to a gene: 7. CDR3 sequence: CASSQEDRGGAGYTF. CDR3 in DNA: TGTGCCAGCAGCCAAGAAGACAGGGGAGGGGCTGGCTACACCTTC.